The 2 T cell receptor beta chains listed next were all sequenced from one sample in a study of blood T cell repertoires in COVID-19. Sequencing used immunoSEQ multiplex PCR; TCRdb keeps in-frame clones, though not all of them. This sample has about 100,000 clones; about 88% occur once, and the top ten carry 2% to 2.5%. What was sequenced was peripheral blood. Every receptor here comes from a human donor in a cohort sampled during active COVID-19.

The rearrangement links TRBV27 to TRBJ2-6, with D possibly being TRBD1 (5 bases). Trimming left V 3 bases short and J 0 bases short, with 6 bases between. The CDR3 extends over 15 amino acids. CDR1 MNHEY and CDR2 SMNVEV come from the germline V gene (reference sequence). The CDR3 DNA sequence: TGTGCCAGCAGTTTCAGGGACTCTGGGGCCAACGTCCTGACTTTC. Protein: CASSFRDSGANVLTF. The variable domain in full, completed from reference TRBV27 and TRBJ2-6, reads EAQVTQNPRYLITVTGKKLTVTCSQNMNHEYMSWYRQDPGLGLRQIYYSMNVEVTDKGDVPEGYKVSRKEKRNFPLILESPSPNQTSLYFCASSFRDSGANVLTFGAGSRLTVL.

J is TRBJ2-7 and V is TRBV5-1, with 8 bases identical to TRBD1. The CDR3 length is 14 residues. Looked up from germline, CDR1 is SGHRS and CDR2 is YFSETQ. V trimming: 4 bases; J trimming: 5 bases; junction bases outside the gene matches: 8. CDR3 residues: CASSPDRGGNEQYF. As DNA, the CDR3 is TGCGCCAGCAGCCCCGACAGGGGAGGCAACGAGCAGTACTTC.